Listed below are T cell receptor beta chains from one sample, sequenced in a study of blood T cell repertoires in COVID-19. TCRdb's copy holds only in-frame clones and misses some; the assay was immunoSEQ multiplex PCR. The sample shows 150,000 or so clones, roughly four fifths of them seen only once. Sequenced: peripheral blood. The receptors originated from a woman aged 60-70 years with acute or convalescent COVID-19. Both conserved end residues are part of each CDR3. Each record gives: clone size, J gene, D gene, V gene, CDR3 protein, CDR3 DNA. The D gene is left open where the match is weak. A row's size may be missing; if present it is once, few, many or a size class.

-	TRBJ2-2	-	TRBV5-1	CASSLGSGLQGTGELFF	TGCGCCAGCAGCTTGGGAAGCGGGCTTCAGGGCACCGGGGAGCTGTTTTTT
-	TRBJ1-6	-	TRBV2	CASSEAGAYLHF	TGTGCCAGCAGTGAAGCGGGGGCATACCTCCACTTT
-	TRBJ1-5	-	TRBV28	CASRLAGGWQPQHF	TGTGCCAGCAGACTAGCGGGGGGATGGCAGCCCCAGCATTTT
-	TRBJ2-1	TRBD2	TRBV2	CASSLTSGAYNEQFF	TGTGCCAGCAGTTTAACTAGCGGAGCTTACAATGAGCAGTTCTTC
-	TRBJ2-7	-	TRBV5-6	CASSLVRGEQYF	TGTGCCAGCAGCTTGGTCAGGGGCGAGCAGTACTTC
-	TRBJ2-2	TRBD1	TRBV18	CASSPGQAGSTGELFF	TGTGCCAGCTCACCAGGACAGGCCGGTAGCACCGGGGAGCTGTTTTTT
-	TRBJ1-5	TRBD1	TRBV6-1	CASSEATTGIGQPQHF	TGTGCCAGCAGTGAAGCGACGACAGGGATCGGGCAGCCCCAGCATTTT
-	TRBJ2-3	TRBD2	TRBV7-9	CASSLRAGVSTDTQYF	TGTGCCAGCAGCTTGAGAGCGGGAGTTAGCACAGATACGCAGTATTTT
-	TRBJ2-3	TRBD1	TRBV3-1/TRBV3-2	CASSHTGTGGGDTQYF	TGTGCCAGCAGTCACACCGGGACAGGGGGCGGGGATACGCAGTATTTT
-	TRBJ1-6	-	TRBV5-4	CASSLGGTAPRPLHF	TGTGCCAGCAGCTTGGGTGGGACTGCACCTCGTCCCCTCCACTTT
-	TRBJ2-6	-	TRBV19	CASSTGGNGANVLTF	TGTGCCAGTAGTACAGGGGGGAATGGGGCCAACGTCCTGACTTTC
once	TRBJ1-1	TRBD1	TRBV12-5	CASGLARQGNTEAFF	TGTGCTAGTGGTTTGGCTCGACAGGGGAACACTGAAGCTTTCTTT
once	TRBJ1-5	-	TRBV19	CASSIGGRGQPQHF	TGTGCCAGTAGTATTGGTGGGAGGGGTCAGCCCCAGCATTTT
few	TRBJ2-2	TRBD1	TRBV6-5	CASSIQGFGELFF	TGTGCCAGCAGCATACAGGGGTTCGGGGAGCTGTTTTTT
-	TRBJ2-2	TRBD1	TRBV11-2	CASSQWTGGTGELFF	TGTGCCAGCAGCCAATGGACAGGGGGAACCGGGGAGCTGTTTTTT
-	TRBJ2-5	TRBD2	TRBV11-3	CASRIGLSGRPKETQYF	TGTGCCAGCAGAATTGGGCTTAGCGGGAGGCCCAAAGAGACCCAGTACTTC
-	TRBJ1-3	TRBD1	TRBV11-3	CASSPRTGASGNTIYF	TGTGCCAGCTCCCCCCGGACAGGAGCCTCTGGAAACACCATATATTTT
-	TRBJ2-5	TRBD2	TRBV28	CASSFGLAAQETQYF	TGTGCCAGCAGTTTCGGTCTAGCGGCCCAAGAGACCCAGTACTTC
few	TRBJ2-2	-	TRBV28	CASSPLRDTGRELFF	TGTGCCAGCAGTCCACTCCGGGACACCGGCCGGGAGCTGTTTTTT
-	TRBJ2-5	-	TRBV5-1	CASSLAPQETQYF	TGCGCCAGCAGCTTGGCTCCCCAAGAGACCCAGTACTTC
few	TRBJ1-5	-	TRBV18	CASSPIPLRDSNQPQHF	TGTGCCAGCTCACCAATACCACTTCGGGATAGCAATCAGCCCCAGCATTTT
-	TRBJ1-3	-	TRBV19	CASSTLGGGGNTIYF	TGTGCCAGTAGTACCCTGGGAGGGGGTGGAAACACCATATATTTT
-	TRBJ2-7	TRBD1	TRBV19	CASSIGEGQGEQYF	TGTGCCAGTAGTATCGGGGAAGGACAGGGCGAGCAGTACTTC
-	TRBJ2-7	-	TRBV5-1	CASSLEPLQYEQYF	TGCGCCAGCAGCTTGGAGCCTCTGCAATACGAGCAGTACTTC
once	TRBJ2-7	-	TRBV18	CASSPAWSAYEQYF	TGTGCCAGCTCACCTGCGTGGAGCGCCTACGAGCAGTACTTC
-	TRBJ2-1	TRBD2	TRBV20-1	CSASPGTSVKNEQFF	TGCAGTGCTAGTCCCGGGACTAGCGTAAAAAATGAGCAGTTCTTC
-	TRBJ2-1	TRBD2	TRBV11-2	CASSPWASGHNEQFF	TGTGCCAGCAGCCCATGGGCTAGCGGGCACAATGAGCAGTTCTTC
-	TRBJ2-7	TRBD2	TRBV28	CASSSGLAGVYEQYF	TGTGCCAGCAGTTCGGGACTAGCGGGGGTCTACGAGCAGTACTTC
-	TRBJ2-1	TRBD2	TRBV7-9	CASTQLAGVYNEQFF	TGTGCCAGCACCCAACTAGCGGGAGTCTACAATGAGCAGTTCTTC
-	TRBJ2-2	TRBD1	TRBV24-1	CATSGPQGVLTGELFF	TGTGCCACCAGTGGTCCACAGGGGGTTCTGACCGGGGAGCTGTTTTTT
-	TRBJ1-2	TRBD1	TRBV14	CASSQAGPTGGNGYTF	TGTGCCAGCAGCCAAGCGGGCCCTACAGGGGGGAATGGCTACACCTTC
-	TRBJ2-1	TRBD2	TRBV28	CASSQRGLAGFSYNEQFF	TGTGCCAGCAGTCAAAGGGGACTAGCGGGATTTTCCTACAATGAGCAGTTCTTC
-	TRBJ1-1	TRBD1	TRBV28	CASSQGQGAPFF	TGTGCCAGCAGTCAGGGACAGGGGGCACCTTTCTTT
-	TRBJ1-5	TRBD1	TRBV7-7	CASSLALRDRGGQPQHF	TGTGCTAGCAGCTTAGCGCTACGGGACAGGGGTGGACAGCCCCAGCATTTT
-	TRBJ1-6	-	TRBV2	CASSERGSDSPLHF	TGTGCCAGCAGTGAAAGGGGGTCAGATTCACCCCTCCACTTT
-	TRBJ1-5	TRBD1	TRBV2	CASAGQANQPQHF	TGTGCCAGCGCTGGACAGGCCAATCAGCCCCAGCATTTT
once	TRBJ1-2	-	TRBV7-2	CASSPITGFHGYTF	TGTGCCAGCAGCCCCATTACAGGGTTCCATGGCTACACCTTC
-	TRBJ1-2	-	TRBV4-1	CASSQGQDYGYTF	TGCGCCAGCAGCCAAGGTCAGGACTATGGCTACACCTTC
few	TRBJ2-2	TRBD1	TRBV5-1	CASSYRDRPPGELFF	TGCGCCAGCAGCTACCGGGACAGGCCTCCCGGGGAGCTGTTTTTT
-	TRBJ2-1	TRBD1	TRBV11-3	CASSVTGGEQFF	TGTGCCAGCAGCGTAACAGGGGGTGAGCAGTTCTTC
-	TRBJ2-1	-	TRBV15	CATSRAVEQFF	TGTGCCACCAGCAGAGCAGTTGAGCAGTTCTTC
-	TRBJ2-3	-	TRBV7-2	CASSPTAAGTSTDTQYF	TGTGCCAGCAGCCCCACGGCGGCGGGGACTAGCACAGATACGCAGTATTTT
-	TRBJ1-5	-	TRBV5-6	CASNSPNQPQHF	TGTGCCAGCAACTCCCCCAATCAGCCCCAGCATTTT
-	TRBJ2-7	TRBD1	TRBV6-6	CASVTRTGAREQYF	TGTGCCAGCGTCACCCGGACAGGGGCCCGCGAGCAGTACTTC
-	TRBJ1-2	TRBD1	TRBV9	CASSGTDRARGYTF	TGTGCCAGCAGCGGCACCGACAGGGCTCGGGGCTACACCTTC
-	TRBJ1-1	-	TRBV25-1	CASSELDRSKEAFF	TGTGCCAGCAGTGAATTGGATAGGAGTAAAGAAGCTTTCTTT
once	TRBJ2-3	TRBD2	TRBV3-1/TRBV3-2	CASSQGLAVRSDTQYF	TGTGCCAGCAGCCAGGGACTAGCGGTCCGGTCGGATACGCAGTATTTT
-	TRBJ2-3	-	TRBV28	CASRARDTQYF	TGTGCCAGCAGAGCGAGAGATACGCAGTATTTT
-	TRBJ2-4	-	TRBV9	CASSPSGGPAKNIQYF	TGTGCCAGCAGCCCCTCCGGGGGGCCAGCCAAAAACATTCAGTACTTC